This paragraph covers one T cell receptor beta chain sequence. Its target is unknown. Germline V CDR1 and CDR2: KGHSH, LQKENI. V gave up 0 bases and J gave up 2 bases, with 11 bases separating them. The CDR3 is 16 amino acids. The data originate from a study of T cell responses to AZD1222 COVID-19 vaccine. General study points: Only a handful of AZD1222 recipients, several in all, had baseline seropositivity. Nearly half of spike-specific TCRs reportedly target unmutated variant regions.

Clones were sequenced by immunoSEQ multiplex PCR, and TCRdb holds only the in-frame ones, with some missing. The table shows 150,000 to 200,000 clones, with about 90% occurring only once. V and J are TRBV18 and TRBJ1-5, with D possibly being TRBD1 (5 bases). This sequence originates from an adult in good health. The source was peripheral blood, collected on day 0 of MenACWY control vaccination. The CDR3 sequence is CASSPPGGSGNQPQHF. CDR3 DNA: TGTGCCAGCTCACCACCGGGGGGATCGGGCAATCAGCCCCAGCATTTT.